Each of the 26 T cell receptor beta chains below was sequenced from the same sample in a study of CD8+CD57+ T cells in acquired aplastic anemia. It was genomic DNA that served as the template for profiling TCR beta VDJ and CDR3. TCRdb recomputed calls from the reads with MiXCR, one row per CDR3 protein. This table holds 180,000 or so distinct CDR3 sequences, approximately 46% found once. Sequenced input: sorted CD4+, CD8+, or CD8+CD57+ T cells (not recorded which) from PBMCs. Receptors were obtained from a human donor in good health.

This clonotype was counted at least ten times. The rearrangement links TRBV11-2 to TRBJ2-2, with 10 positions matching TRBD2. Trimming took 0 bases from V and 7 from J; bases not matched to a gene: 5. Germline values: CDR1 SGHAT, CDR2 FQNNGV. CDR3 length equals 16 residues. Here the CDR3 reads CASSLEVAGGVGELFF. DNA of the CDR3: TGTGCCAGCAGCTTAGAAGTAGCGGGAGGAGTCGGGGAGCTGTTTTTT.

The chain carries TRBV29-1 and TRBJ2-7; a possible D gene is TRBD1 (7 bases). The V and J ends lost 7 bases and 1 base respectively, with 14 bases between them. In germline, CDR1 is SQVTM, CDR2 ANQGSEA. The CDR3 contains 13 residues. In DNA, the CDR3 is TGCAGCGCCGGCTCAGGGGGGTCCTACGAGCAGTACTTC. This sequence encodes CSAGSGGSYEQYF.

The V call is TRBV28, the J call TRBJ1-3; D remains ambiguous. CDR1 MDHEN and CDR2 SYDVKM come from the germline V gene. Trimming took 3 bases from V and 0 from J, leaving 9 bases between them. CDR3 length equals 15 residues. The chain's CDR3 is CASSFAGNSGNTIYF. CDR3 coding DNA: TGTGCCAGCAGTTTCGCCGGAAACTCTGGAAACACCATATATTTT.

The chain links TRBV7-2 to TRBJ2-7, with D unresolved. Germline CDR1 SGHTA, CDR2 FQGNSA. Between the trimmed V and J ends, which lost 5 bases and 0 bases, there was a span of 14 bases. The CDR3 sequence is 15 residues long. The CDR3 DNA sequence: TGTGCCAGCAGCCCGTCGCGGAAAAGCTCCTACGAGCAGTACTTC. Its translation: CASSPSRKSSYEQYF.

With regard to this clonotype: A single base separates this from a much larger clone, so it may be a read error. The chain employs TRBV6-2 or TRBV6-3 and TRBJ2-7, with D unresolved. The CDR3 covers 12 residues. V gave up 7 bases and J gave up 9 bases, with 16 bases separating them. Looked up from germline, CDR1 is MNHEY and CDR2 is SVGEGT. The CDR3 DNA reads as TGTGCCAGCAATTTCGCCTCGATCGGGCAGTACTTC. Its protein product is CASNFASIGQYF.

The chain couples TRBV7-9 to TRBJ2-7; D may be TRBD1 (6 bases). CDR1 and CDR2 from the germline V gene are SEHNR and FQNEAQ (reference sequence). V was clipped by 3 bases and J by 3 bases, with 9 bases between them. This CDR3 region has 13 residues. The CDR3 DNA reads TGTGCCAGCAGCTTGACAGGAGACTACGAGCAGTACTTC. Translated: CASSLTGDYEQYF.

This clonotype was counted ten times or more. The rearrangement uses TRBV29-1 and TRBJ1-2; TRBD1 matches at 11 bases. CDR3 length equals 13 residues. The trim removed 6 bases at V and 3 bases at J, leaving 3 bases unmatched. Germline V gene lookup returns CDR1 SQVTM and CDR2 ANQGSEA. The CDR3 nucleotides are TGCAGCGTAGGACAGGGGGCGGACTATGGCTACACCTTC. It translates to CSVGQGADYGYTF.

In its sample, this clonotype was seen many times. The gene calls are TRBV5-4 and TRBJ2-1; a weak D match, TRBD2 (6 bases). The ends were cut back, 0 bases at V and 7 bases at J, with 14 bases in the middle. The germline CDR1 and CDR2 sequences are SGHNT and YYREEE (reference sequence). This CDR3 region has 15 residues. In DNA form, the CDR3 reads TGTGCCAGCAGCTTGGAACGGACTAACGGGAATGAGCAGTTCTTC. As protein: CASSLERTNGNEQFF.

This clonotype was recorded many times. This chain connects TRBV6-5 to TRBJ1-1, with TRBD1 as a possible D gene (5 bases). This CDR3 has 14 residues. Looked up from germline, CDR1 is MNHEY and CDR2 is SVGAGI. V dropped 2 bases and J dropped 4 bases, with 11 bases sitting between them. CDR3 DNA sequence: TGTGCCAGCAGTTACGGCGGGGGGGGCACTGAAGCTTTCTTT. It yields the protein CASSYGGGGTEAFF.

V usage is TRBV29-1 and J usage is TRBJ1-1; possible D gene TRBD1, 6 bases. The ends were cut back, 3 bases at V and 0 bases at J, with 14 bases in the middle. The V gene's germline CDR1 is SQVTM and CDR2 ANQGSEA. The CDR3 runs to 15 residues. CDR3 DNA: TGCAGCGTTGAGGTGGGCAGGGGCATGAACACTGAAGCTTTCTTT. Translated: CSVEVGRGMNTEAFF. The variable domain in full, with the rest retrieved from reference TRBV29-1 and TRBJ1-1, is SAVISQKPSRDICQRGTSLTIQCQVDSQVTMMFWYRQQPGQSLTLIATANQGSEATYESGFVIDKFPISRPNLTFSTLTVSNMSPEDSSIYLCSVEVGRGMNTEAFFGQGTRLTVV.

This rearrangement joins TRBV9 to TRBJ2-7; D is unclear. Germline values: CDR1 SGDLS, CDR2 YYNGEE. Trimming removed 0 bases at V and 7 bases at J, with 8 bases between. The CDR3 consists of 12 residues. The CDR3 loop reads CASSVVGGEQYF. In DNA form, the CDR3 reads TGTGCCAGCAGCGTAGTGGGTGGGGAGCAGTACTTC.

This chain uses TRBV11-1 with TRBJ2-7, with 8 bases identical to TRBD2. V lost 5 bases and J lost 4; bases outside the gene matches: 13. Per germline, CDR1 SGHAT and CDR2 FQDESV (reference sequence). CDR3 length: 16 residues. The CDR3 region is CASSPAKLAGQYEQYF. The CDR3 coding sequence is TGTGCCAGCAGCCCCGCCAAGCTAGCGGGCCAATACGAGCAGTACTTC. Full variable domain (outside the CDR3, taken from reference TRBV11-1 and TRBJ2-7): EAEVAQSPRYKITEKSQAVAFWCDPISGHATLYWYRQILGQGPELLVQFQDESVVDDSQLPKDRFSAERLKGVDSTLKIQPAELGDSAMYLCASSPAKLAGQYEQYFGPGTRLTVT.

This clonotype was counted at least ten times. The genes are TRBV2 and TRBJ1-5; 7 bases are a match to TRBD1. The CDR3 sequence is 14 residues long. Germline V gene lookup returns CDR1 SNHLY and CDR2 FYNNEI. J gave up 6 bases and V 6 bases, and 8 bases lay outside the gene matches. CDR3 nucleotides: TGTGCCAGCAGGGGGAACGGGGACAGTCAGCCCCAGCATTTT. This sequence encodes CASRGNGDSQPQHF.

In this sample, this clonotype turned up once. Just one base apart from a much larger clone, this may be a read error. The chain has TRBV10-3 and TRBJ2-3, with 7 bases that match TRBD2. Germline V gives CDR1 ENHRY, CDR2 SYGVKD. The CDR3 contains 13 residues. V lost 10 bases and J lost 8; bases outside the gene matches: 12. The CDR3 reads CASSGTLGGTQYF. In DNA, the CDR3 is TGTGCCAGCAGCGGGACCCTTGGAGGTACGCAGTATTTT.

This clonotype was seen only once. The chain uses TRBV18 and TRBJ2-2, with 10 bases matching TRBD1. Germline lookup yields CDR1 KGHSH and CDR2 LQKENI. The CDR3 is 18 amino acids. After removal of 2 bases from V and 0 bases from J, the junction contained 6 bases not matched to a gene. The CDR3 here is CASSPSFGQGANTGELFF. The CDR3 bases are TGTGCCAGCTCACCAAGCTTTGGACAGGGGGCGAACACCGGGGAGCTGTTTTTT.

The chain links TRBV6-6 to TRBJ1-1, with 7 bases fitting TRBD1. V lost 6 bases to trimming and J lost 0 bases; unmatched junction nucleotides: 7. The germline gives CDR1 MNHNY, CDR2 SVGAGI (reference sequence). CDR3 length equals 15 residues. CDR3 loop: CASRARDRMNTEAFF. The CDR3 DNA follows: TGTGCCAGCAGGGCTCGGGACAGAATGAACACTGAAGCTTTCTTT.

This clonotype was seen just once. This chain links TRBV19 with TRBJ2-3; 7 bases line up with TRBD1. Germline V gives CDR1 LNHDA, CDR2 SQIVND (reference sequence). The CDR3 is 16 amino acids. V was clipped by 2 bases and J by 3 bases; unmatched bases: 8. As DNA, the CDR3 is TGTGCCAGTAGTATAATGTTCAGACAGGGTACAGATACGCAGTATTTT. This translates into CASSIMFRQGTDTQYF.

This clonotype was detected many times. The rearrangement uses TRBV15 and TRBJ2-1; 8 bases fit TRBD2. J gave up 2 bases and V 0 bases, and 6 bases lay outside the gene matches. In germline, CDR1 is LNHNV, CDR2 YYDKDF (reference sequence). This CDR3 has 17 amino acids. DNA of the CDR3: TGTGCCACCAGCAGAGATTCCCCAGCGGGAGCCTACAATGAGCAGTTCTTC. It yields the protein CATSRDSPAGAYNEQFF.

About this clonotype: Here the CDR3 omits its conserved ending phenylalanine or tryptophan, so a read error is the likely source. CDR3: CSAVLAGGSGELFY. The CDR3 DNA reads TGCAGTGCTGTACTAGCGGGGGGGAGCGGGGAGCTGTTTTAT. J is TRBJ2-2 and V is TRBV20-1, with TRBD2 matching 13 bases. CDR1 is DFQATT, CDR2 SNEGSKA, per germline (reference sequence). The CDR3 covers 14 residues. V gave up 5 bases and J gave up 7 bases; unmatched junction bases: 4.

Remarks on this clonotype: The junction differs from germline at one of its ends, possibly a read error. The DNA of the CDR3 is TGCGCCAGCAGCCAAGTTTTGGGGGCAACTAATGGAAAACTGTTTTTT. It is translated as CASSQVLGATNGKLFF. The rearrangement links TRBV4-1 to TRBJ1-4; maybe TRBD1 (6 bases). CDR3 length: 16 residues. Germline CDR1 is MGHRA and CDR2 is YSYEKL.

The CDR3 DNA reads as TGCAGTGCTAGAGATGCGGGGACAGTGAATGAAAAACTGTTTTTT. Translation gives CSARDAGTVNEKLFF. V gene TRBV20-1 combines with J gene TRBJ1-4; 7 positions agree with TRBD1. Germline loops: CDR1 DFQATT, CDR2 SNEGSKA (reference sequence). The CDR3 extends over 15 amino acids. J lost 5 bases, V lost 0 bases, and 6 bases had no gene match.

In this sample, this clonotype turned up a few times. Given a much more abundant clone one base away, this may be a read error. V and J are TRBV6-6 and TRBJ2-5; a weak D match, TRBD1 (5 bases). Germline CDR1 is MNHNY and CDR2 is SVGAGI (reference sequence). V was clipped by 7 bases and J by 4 bases, with 13 bases between them. The CDR3 covers 13 residues. The CDR3 DNA reads as TGTGCCAGCAATGCAGGGTCCGTAGAGACCCAGTACTTC. Its translation is CASNAGSVETQYF.

On this clonotype itself: A much larger clone sits a single nucleotide away, making a read error possible. V gene TRBV20-1 combines with J gene TRBJ1-2, with a possible D match to TRBD1 (5 bases). CDR3 size: 14 residues. CDR1 DFQATT and CDR2 SNEGSKA come from the germline V gene (reference sequence). DNA for the CDR3: TGCAGTGCTAGAGATCCCCGGGGGTCCTATGACTACACCTTC. Encoded protein: CSARDPRGSYDYTF.

This clonotype was seen just once. The chain has TRBV12-5 and TRBJ1-2; D perhaps matches TRBD1 (6 bases). The V gene's germline CDR1 is LGHNT and CDR2 FRNRAP. Trimming removed 0 bases at V and 8 bases at J, with 13 bases between. This CDR3 comprises 14 residues. The CDR3 DNA is TGTGCTAGTGGTTTGGTACGGGGGGCCTGGGGCTACACCTTC. It yields the protein CASGLVRGAWGYTF.

The V gene is TRBV20-1, the J gene TRBJ1-2; TRBD1 is a possible D gene (5 bases). The CDR3 contains 13 residues. Germline V gives CDR1 DFQATT, CDR2 SNEGSKA (reference sequence). With 6 bases removed from V and 4 bases from J, the gap between germline ends came to 15 bases. This CDR3 reads CSARTPEGYGYTF. The CDR3 bases are TGCAGTGCCCGGACACCAGAGGGCTATGGCTACACCTTC.

The chain couples TRBV6-5 to TRBJ2-4, with D unclear. CDR1 MNHEY and CDR2 SVGAGI come from the germline V gene. The CDR3 is 11 residues long. V dropped 2 bases and J dropped 4 bases, with 0 bases sitting between them. The CDR3 DNA reads TGTGCCAGCAGTTACAAAAACATTCAGTACTTC. Translated: CASSYKNIQYF.